One and the same sample provided the 4 T cell receptor beta chains below, sequenced in a study of identical twins. TCRdb reanalysed the 5' RACE reads using MiXCR and keeps one entry per CDR3 protein. The table lists about 150,000 distinct CDR3 sequences, roughly 3.5% of them singletons. Sequences were obtained from memory T cells sorted from blood. The receptors come from a man between 18 and 29 years old in good health.

This clonotype was counted at least ten times. The V call is TRBV7-9, the J call TRBJ2-1; no reliable D call. V lost 1 base to trimming and J lost 5 bases, with 3 bases between them. CDR1 is SEHNR and CDR2 is FQNEAQ in the germline V gene (reference sequence). This CDR3 contains 12 residues. The CDR3 DNA sequence: TGTGCCAGCAGCTTAGAACACAATGAGCAGTTCTTC. Residues: CASSLEHNEQFF.

This clonotype showed up many times. This chain links TRBV5-1 with TRBJ2-4; 7 bases fit TRBD1. CDR3 length: 16 residues. The trim removed 4 bases at V and 8 bases at J, leaving 15 bases unmatched. Per the germline V gene, CDR1 is SGHRS and CDR2 is YFSETQ. The CDR3 DNA follows: TGCGCCAGCAGCACGGGACAGAGTAAATTTGAAGACATTCAGTACTTC. The encoded protein is CASSTGQSKFEDIQYF. The variable domain in full, completed from reference TRBV5-1 and TRBJ2-4, reads KAGVTQTPRYLIKTRGQQVTLSCSPISGHRSVSWYQQTPGQGLQFLFEYFSETQRNKGNFPGRFSGRQFSNSRSEMNVSTLELGDSALYLCASSTGQSKFEDIQYFGAGTRLSVL.

In this sample, this clonotype turned up many times. J is TRBJ1-1 and V is TRBV9; 7 bases align to TRBD1. Germline values: CDR1 SGDLS, CDR2 YYNGEE. After removal of 4 bases from V and 0 bases from J, the junction contained 3 bases not matched to a gene. This CDR3 contains 14 residues. The CDR3 here is CASSIGQVNTEAFF. CDR3 bases: TGTGCCAGCAGCATAGGACAGGTGAACACTGAAGCTTTCTTT. Full variable domain (rest looked up from reference TRBV9 and TRBJ1-1): DSGVTQTPKHLITATGQRVTLRCSPRSGDLSVYWYQQSLDQGLQFLIQYYNGEERAKGNILERFSAQQFPDLHSELNLSSLELGDSALYFCASSIGQVNTEAFFGQGTRLTVV.

This clonotype was counted ten times or more. The chain carries TRBV12-3 or TRBV12-4 and TRBJ1-5; possibly TRBD1 for D (5 bases). The CDR3 extends over 15 amino acids. Trimming removed 7 bases at V and 2 bases at J, with 15 bases between. The CDR3 nucleotides are TGTGCCAGCACCCTCGGGGGGTCCGGCAATCAGCCCCAGCATTTT. Its protein product is CASTLGGSGNQPQHF.